The present T cell receptor beta chain was sequenced within a study of cytomegalovirus exposure and HLA in healthy donors. Trimming at V came to 5 bases and at J to 3 bases, leaving 6 bases not matched to a gene. CDR3 length: 16 amino acids. Looked up from germline, CDR1 is LNHDA and CDR2 is SQIVND (reference sequence). Repertoires were generated with immunoSEQ multiplex PCR, while TCRdb's copy carries only in-frame clones and drops some. The sample carries more than 95,000 clones, 75% to 90% recorded once. The origin of this receptor is a woman aged 18-35 years in good health and CMV-seronegative. The chain employs TRBV19 and TRBJ2-1; 11 bases align to TRBD2. The sequenced sample was PBMCs. For the CDR3, the DNA is TGTGCCAGTAGTCAGACTAGCGGGACCCTCTACAATGAGCAGTTCTTC. Protein: CASSQTSGTLYNEQFF.